This T cell receptor beta chain is from a study of breast tumors, draining lymph nodes, adjacent tissues. Study outcomes and limitations: Compared with basal-like, luminal-like tumors shared significantly more repertoire with nontumor tissue. Data only fit, rather than demonstrated, lymph node origin of most tumor T cells. Tumors had less TCR diversity than lymph nodes, more than nontumor tissue.

CDR3 length equals 14 residues. In germline, CDR1 is SGHTA, CDR2 FQGTGA. Trimming cost V 5 bases and J 1 base; bases outside gene matches: 3. This clonotype was counted ten times or more. The antigen remains undetermined. TCRdb processed the multiplex PCR reads anew with MiXCR; each CDR3 protein has one entry. This sample has approximately 52,000 distinct CDR3 sequences, with roughly 39% found just once. The origin of this receptor is a female donor with breast cancer. Some clones in this sample may be carry-over from other donors' samples. The sequenced sample consisted of breast tumor tissue. The gene calls are TRBV7-3 and TRBJ2-3; 7 nucleotides match TRBD1. This CDR3 reads CASSPGQGTDTQYF. As DNA, the CDR3 is TGTGCCAGCAGCCCTGGACAGGGCACAGATACGCAGTATTTT.